These 26 T cell receptor beta chains share one sample of origin, sequenced in a study of Ad26.COV2.S vaccination and SARS-CoV-2 variants. Assay used: immunoSEQ multiplex PCR; TCRdb lists only in-frame clones, some missing. This table has roughly 500,000 clones, about 88% appearing once. The treatment is: approximately 18 received Ad26.COV2.S at low or high dose, single or two shots; roughly five received placebo; per-sample allocation not given. Day 63 after the first vaccine or placebo injection was the time point for sampling. The input for sequencing was peripheral blood, taken in a trial of Ad26.COV2.S vaccine versus placebo. The receptors were sampled from a person aged 18-65 years who received the Ad26.COV2.S COVID-19 vaccine or a placebo.

This chain uses TRBV5-4 with TRBJ1-6; TRBD1 agrees at 8 bases. The length of the CDR3 is 15 residues. After removal of 5 bases from V and 7 bases from J, the junction contained 8 bases not matched to a gene. Germline CDR1 SGHNT, CDR2 YYREEE (reference sequence). CDR3 region: CASRRTQGVNSPLHF. The DNA for the CDR3 is TGTGCCAGCAGACGGACACAGGGGGTGAATTCACCCCTCCACTTT.

This clone has only one observation. The V gene is TRBV19, the J gene TRBJ2-5, with D possibly TRBD2 on 6 matching bases. Germline V CDR1 and CDR2: LNHDA, SQIVND (reference sequence). The V gene lost 2 bases and the J gene lost 5 bases, with 12 bases spanning the gap. The CDR3 is 14 residues long. In DNA form, the CDR3 reads TGTGCCAGTAGTATATCGGGGGTCTTGGAGACCCAGTACTTC. Its protein is CASSISGVLETQYF.

The gene calls are TRBV5-1 and TRBJ1-1, with 7 bases fitting TRBD1. This CDR3 is 15 amino acids long. V lost 4 bases to trimming and J lost 2 bases; unmatched junction nucleotides: 8. From germline, CDR1 is SGHRS and CDR2 YFSETQ. The CDR3 coding sequence is TGCGCCAGCAGCCCTAGGACAGGAGGAAACACTGAAGCTTTCTTT. It specifies CASSPRTGGNTEAFF.

The chain recombines TRBV6-1 with TRBJ1-5; 8 bases line up with TRBD1. The CDR3 loop spans 17 amino acids. In germline, CDR1 is MNHNS, CDR2 SASEGT. Trimming took 4 bases from V and 0 from J; bases not matched to a gene: 8. The CDR3 DNA follows: TGTGCCAGCAGTGCTAGGACAGGGAGGAATAGCAATCAGCCCCAGCATTTT. Protein sequence: CASSARTGRNSNQPQHF.

This clone was picked up one time. CDR3 in DNA: TGTGCCAGCAGCCAATCGACAGGAACAGATACGCAGTATTTT. Its translation is CASSQSTGTDTQYF. The chain has TRBV14 and TRBJ2-3, with TRBD1 as a possible D gene (6 bases). V lost 2 bases, J lost 3 bases, and 9 bases lay in between. Germline V CDR1 and CDR2: SGHDN, FVKESK. The CDR3 loop spans 14 amino acids.

The CDR3 is CATSRVPLSTDTQYF. The DNA of the CDR3 is TGTGCCACCAGCAGAGTCCCGCTTAGCACAGATACGCAGTATTTT. The V gene is TRBV15, the J gene TRBJ2-3; D gene unclear. The germline gives CDR1 LNHNV, CDR2 YYDKDF (reference sequence). There are 15 residues in the CDR3. V lost 1 base, J lost 0 bases, and 8 bases lay in between.

The chain links TRBV15 to TRBJ2-7; unclear D gene. Germline-derived CDR1 and CDR2 are LNHNV and YYDKDF (reference sequence). This CDR3 is 18 amino acids long. V was clipped by 0 bases and J by 2 bases, with 20 bases between them. The CDR3 sequence: CATSRDTGYETEAYEQYF. The DNA of the CDR3 is TGTGCCACCAGCAGAGATACCGGGTACGAGACCGAAGCCTACGAGCAGTACTTC.

This clone was detected a few times. The CDR3 nucleotides are TGTGCCAGCAGCGTAAGCGGGAGGTCTCCAGATACGCAGTATTTT. This encodes CASSVSGRSPDTQYF. The rearrangement uses TRBV9 and TRBJ2-3; 9 nucleotides match TRBD2. V shed 1 base, J shed 4 bases, and the junction held 4 bases outside the gene matches. The CDR3 consists of 15 residues. CDR1 and CDR2 from the germline V gene are SGDLS and YYNGEE.

The chain is built from TRBV6-2 or TRBV6-3 and TRBJ2-7; 7 bases are a match to TRBD2. V lost 6 bases and J lost 0; bases outside the gene matches: 2. Germline values: CDR1 MNHEY, CDR2 SVGEGT. The CDR3 spans 13 residues. This chain's CDR3 is CASSRDYSYEQYF. The CDR3 DNA follows: TGTGCCAGCAGCCGGGACTACTCCTACGAGCAGTACTTC.

V and J are TRBV7-8 and TRBJ1-4; D gene unclear. Germline CDR1 is SGHVS and CDR2 is FQNEAQ. V dropped 3 bases and J dropped 7 bases, with 12 bases sitting between them. CDR3 length equals 14 residues. The CDR3 nucleotides read TGTGCCAGCAGCTTCTCCCGTACAGCTGAAAAACTGTTTTTT. Its protein product is CASSFSRTAEKLFF.

This chain uses TRBV4-1 with TRBJ2-2; 7 bases match TRBD2. J gave up 2 bases and V 4 bases, and 7 bases lay outside the gene matches. Germline values: CDR1 MGHRA, CDR2 YSYEKL. This CDR3 spans 16 amino acids. In nucleotides, the CDR3 is TGCGCCAGCAGCCGGGGAGGACTAGTCAACACCGGGGAGCTGTTTTTT. The encoded protein is CASSRGGLVNTGELFF.

This chain uses TRBV18 with TRBJ2-3, with D hard to call. Per germline, CDR1 KGHSH and CDR2 LQKENI. Trimming cost V 4 bases and J 4 bases, with 3 bases left between them. The CDR3 contains 11 residues. CDR3 sequence: CASSQADTQYF. In DNA, the CDR3 is TGTGCCAGCTCACAGGCAGATACGCAGTATTTT.

Here the CDR3 reads CASSPPSARAENGYTF. The CDR3 DNA follows: TGTGCCAGCTCACCACCGTCTGCGAGGGCGGAGAACGGCTACACCTTC. This rearrangement joins TRBV18 to TRBJ1-2; no clear D gene. This CDR3 contains 16 residues. V lost 0 bases and J 8 bases, leaving 19 bases between the germline ends. Germline assignment: CDR1 KGHSH and CDR2 LQKENI.

This clone appeared once. This chain uses TRBV27 with TRBJ1-4, with TRBD1 identical over 7 bases. Losses at the gene ends were 6 bases for V and 3 bases for J; bases not matched to a gene: 4. CDR3 length: 14 residues. The germline V gene encodes CDR1 MNHEY and CDR2 SMNVEV (reference sequence). CDR3 amino acids: CASRRGGSNEKLFF. Written as DNA, the CDR3 is TGTGCCAGCAGAAGAGGGGGCTCTAATGAAAAACTGTTTTTT.

The V gene is TRBV5-5, the J gene TRBJ1-4, with D possibly being TRBD1 (6 bases). This CDR3 is built from 15 residues. Germline loops: CDR1 SGHKS, CDR2 YYEKEE (reference sequence). The V end was cut by 4 bases, the J end by 8 bases, with 18 bases between. The CDR3 spells CASSRTQGGSEKLFF. Written as DNA, the CDR3 is TGTGCCAGCAGCCGTACACAGGGAGGTTCGGAAAAACTGTTTTTT.

The CDR3 spells CASRGQGATGELFF. CDR3 sequence (DNA): TGCGCCAGCAGAGGACAGGGGGCGACGGGGGAGCTGTTTTTT. J is TRBJ2-2 and V is TRBV4-1; 11 bases are a match to TRBD1. The V and J ends lost 6 bases and 8 bases, in that order; junction bases with no gene match: 5. Germline V gene sequence: CDR1 MGHRA, CDR2 YSYEKL. This CDR3 spans 14 amino acids.

This clone was recorded once. The chain recombines TRBV5-1 with TRBJ1-6; the D is unclear. The CDR3 is 14 amino acids. Germline CDR1 reads SGHRS; CDR2 reads YFSETQ. The ends were cut back, 0 bases at V and 4 bases at J, with 5 bases in the middle. CDR3 nucleotides: TGCGCCAGCAGCTTGGGCCTATATAATTCACCCCTCCACTTT. This sequence encodes CASSLGLYNSPLHF.

The V and J genes are TRBV19 and TRBJ2-6; D might be TRBD1 (5 bases). The germline V gene has CDR1 LNHDA and CDR2 SQIVND (reference sequence). The CDR3 is 19 amino acids. The ends were cut back, 1 base at V and 1 base at J, with 17 bases in the middle. The CDR3 DNA reads as TGTGCCAGTAGTATAGGGTATTTTTCCAGGGTTTCTGGGGCCAACGTCCTGACTTTC. This gives the protein CASSIGYFSRVSGANVLTF.

The rearrangement uses TRBV18 and TRBJ1-2; D may be TRBD1 (5 bases). The germline gives CDR1 KGHSH, CDR2 LQKENI. The CDR3 sequence is 18 residues long. Trimming stripped 5 bases from V and 0 bases from J, with 22 bases between. The CDR3 DNA follows: TGTGCCAGCTCAACAAGCCTAACAGGCGCCCTTTCTAACTATGGCTACACCTTC. Encoded protein: CASSTSLTGALSNYGYTF. Full variable domain (rest looked up from reference TRBV18 and TRBJ1-2): NAGVMQNPRHLVRRRGQEARLRCSPMKGHSHVYWYRQLPEEGLKFMVYLQKENIIDESGMPKERFSAEFPKEGPSILRIQQVVRGDSAAYFCASSTSLTGALSNYGYTFGSGTRLTVV.

V is TRBV19 and J is TRBJ1-5, with a tentative D call TRBD1 (5 bases). Germline V gene data show CDR1 as LNHDA and CDR2 as SQIVND (reference sequence). V was pared by 9 bases and J by 0 bases, with 24 bases between. The CDR3 loop spans 18 amino acids. The CDR3 is CASNRGGDADYSNQPQHF. CDR3 in DNA: TGTGCCAGCAACCGGGGGGGGGACGCTGATTATAGCAATCAGCCCCAGCATTTT.

The V and J genes are TRBV18 and TRBJ2-3; D is unclear. Between the trimmed V and J ends, which lost 4 bases and 6 bases, there was a span of 8 bases. The CDR3 extends over 12 amino acids. Germline-derived CDR1 and CDR2 are KGHSH and LQKENI. The CDR3 DNA follows: TGTGCCAGCTCACTCCCGTGGGATACGCAGTATTTT. Translation gives CASSLPWDTQYF.

In DNA, the CDR3 is TGTGCCAGCAGTTACTCTCCCGTCACGTCCTACAATGAGCAGTTCTTC. It codes for CASSYSPVTSYNEQFF. The chain recombines TRBV6-2 or TRBV6-3 with TRBJ2-1; no clear D gene. The V gene lost 0 bases and the J gene lost 1 base, with 10 bases spanning the gap. The CDR3 totals 16 residues. The V gene's germline CDR1 is MNHEY and CDR2 SVGEGT.

The chain is built from TRBV7-8 and TRBJ2-7; D gene unclear. CDR1 and CDR2 (germline): SGHVS, FQNEAQ. The CDR3 has 15 amino acids. Trimming left V 1 base short and J 4 bases short, with 14 bases between. CDR3 nucleotide sequence: TGTGCCAGCAGCTTAGATCTGGACCCCTCATACGAGCAGTACGTC. It specifies CASSLDLDPSYEQYV.

The J gene is TRBJ2-1, the V gene TRBV19, with TRBD2 matching 7 bases. The junction had 2 bases not matched to a gene; V was cut back by 1 base and J by 2 bases. CDR1 is LNHDA, CDR2 SQIVND, per germline (reference sequence). The CDR3 loop spans 15 amino acids. CDR3 sequence: CASSIVSGTYNEQFF. The DNA for the CDR3 is TGTGCCAGTAGTATAGTGAGCGGGACCTACAATGAGCAGTTCTTC.

This chain links TRBV7-2 with TRBJ1-3; D unresolved. Trimming shortened V by 4 bases and J by 0 bases, and 7 bases separated the two germline ends. The CDR3 consists of 14 residues. Looked up from germline, CDR1 is SGHTA and CDR2 is FQGNSA. This CDR3 reads CASSSQNSGNTIYF. The CDR3 region has the DNA TGTGCCAGCAGCTCACAGAACTCTGGAAACACCATATATTTT.

J is TRBJ1-5 and V is TRBV28, with D possibly being TRBD1 (5 bases). Germline V gene data show CDR1 as MDHEN and CDR2 as SYDVKM. The length of the CDR3 is 13 residues. Trimming took off 4 bases at V and 1 base at J, with 5 bases between the two ends. The CDR3: CASSWDSNQPQHF. The CDR3 nucleotides read TGTGCCAGCAGTTGGGACAGCAATCAGCCCCAGCATTTT.